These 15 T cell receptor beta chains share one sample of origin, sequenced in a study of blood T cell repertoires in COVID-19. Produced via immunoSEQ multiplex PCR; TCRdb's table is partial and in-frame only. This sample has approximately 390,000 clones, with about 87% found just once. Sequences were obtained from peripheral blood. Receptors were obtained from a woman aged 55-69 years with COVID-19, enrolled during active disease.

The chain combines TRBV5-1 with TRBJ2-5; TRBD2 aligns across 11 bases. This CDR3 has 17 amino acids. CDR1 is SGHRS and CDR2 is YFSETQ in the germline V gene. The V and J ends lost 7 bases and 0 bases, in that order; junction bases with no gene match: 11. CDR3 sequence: CASWRLAGGKNQETQYF. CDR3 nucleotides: TGCGCCAGCTGGAGGTTAGCGGGGGGGAAGAACCAAGAGACCCAGTACTTC.

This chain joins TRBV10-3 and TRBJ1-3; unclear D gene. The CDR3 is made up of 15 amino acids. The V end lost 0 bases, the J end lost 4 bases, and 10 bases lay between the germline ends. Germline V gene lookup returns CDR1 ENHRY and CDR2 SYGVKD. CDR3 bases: TGTGCCATCAGTGAGTCGCAGGTCAAAGGAAACACCATATATTTT. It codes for CAISESQVKGNTIYF.

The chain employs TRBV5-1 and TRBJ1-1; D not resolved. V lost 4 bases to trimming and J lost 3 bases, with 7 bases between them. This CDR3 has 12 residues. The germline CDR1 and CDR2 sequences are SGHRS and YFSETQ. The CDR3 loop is CASSAGYTEAFF. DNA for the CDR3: TGCGCCAGCAGCGCCGGGTACACTGAAGCTTTCTTT.

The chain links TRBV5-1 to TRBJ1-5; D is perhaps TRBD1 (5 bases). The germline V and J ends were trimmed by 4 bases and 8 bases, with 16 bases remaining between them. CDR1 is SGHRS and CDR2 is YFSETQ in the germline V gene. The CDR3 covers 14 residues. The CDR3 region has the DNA TGCGCCAGCAGCACGGAGGGGCTGGGTGAGCCCCAGCATTTT. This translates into CASSTEGLGEPQHF.

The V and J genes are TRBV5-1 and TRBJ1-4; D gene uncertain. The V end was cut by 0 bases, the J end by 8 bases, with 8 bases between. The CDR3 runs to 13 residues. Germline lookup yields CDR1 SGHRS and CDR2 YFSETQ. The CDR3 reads CASSLAAGEKLFF. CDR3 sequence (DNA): TGCGCCAGCAGCTTGGCGGCAGGCGAAAAACTGTTTTTT.

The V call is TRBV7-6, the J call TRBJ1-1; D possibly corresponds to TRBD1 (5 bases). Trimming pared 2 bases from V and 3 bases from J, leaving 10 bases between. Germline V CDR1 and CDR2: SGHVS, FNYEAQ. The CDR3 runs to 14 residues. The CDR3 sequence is CASSLIREDTEAFF. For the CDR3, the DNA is TGTGCCAGCAGCTTAATCAGGGAAGACACTGAAGCTTTCTTT.

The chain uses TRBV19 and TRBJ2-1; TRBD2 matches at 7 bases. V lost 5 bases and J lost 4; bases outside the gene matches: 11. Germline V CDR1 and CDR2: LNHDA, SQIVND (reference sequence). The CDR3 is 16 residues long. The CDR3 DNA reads TGTGCCAGTAGTGGGGGGGGTAATCCCCCTTACAATGAGCAGTTCTTC. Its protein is CASSGGGNPPYNEQFF. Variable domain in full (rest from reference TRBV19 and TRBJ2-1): DGGITQSPKYLFRKEGQNVTLSCEQNLNHDAMYWYRQDPGQGLRLIYYSQIVNDFQKGDIAEGYSVSREKKESFPLTVTSAQKNPTAFYLCASSGGGNPPYNEQFFGPGTRLTVL.

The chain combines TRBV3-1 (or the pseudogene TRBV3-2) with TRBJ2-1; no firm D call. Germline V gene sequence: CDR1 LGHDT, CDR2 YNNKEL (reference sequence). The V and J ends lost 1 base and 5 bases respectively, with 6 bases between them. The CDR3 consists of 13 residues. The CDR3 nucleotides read TGTGCCAGCAGCCAAGTTTTCGACAATGAGCAGTTCTTC. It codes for CASSQVFDNEQFF.

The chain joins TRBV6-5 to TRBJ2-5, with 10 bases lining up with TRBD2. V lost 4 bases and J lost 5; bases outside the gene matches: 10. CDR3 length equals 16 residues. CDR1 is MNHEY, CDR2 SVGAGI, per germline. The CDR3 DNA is TGTGCCAGCAGTTCCCTCCGGAGCGGGGGGGGCGAGACCCAGTACTTC. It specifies CASSSLRSGGGETQYF.

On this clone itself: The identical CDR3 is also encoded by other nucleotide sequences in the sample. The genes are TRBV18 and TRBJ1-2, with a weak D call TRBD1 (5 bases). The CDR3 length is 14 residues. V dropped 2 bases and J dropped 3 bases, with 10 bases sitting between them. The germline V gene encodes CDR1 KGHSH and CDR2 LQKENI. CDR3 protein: CASSPAGGDYGYTF. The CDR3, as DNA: TGTGCCAGCTCACCAGCCGGGGGGGACTATGGCTACACCTTC.

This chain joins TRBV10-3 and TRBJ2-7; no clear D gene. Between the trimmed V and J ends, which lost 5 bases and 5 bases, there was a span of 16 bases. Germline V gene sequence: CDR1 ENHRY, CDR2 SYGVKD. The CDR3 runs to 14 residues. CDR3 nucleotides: TGTGCCATCAGTAATAGTGGTTCGATGGACGAGCAGTACTTC. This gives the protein CAISNSGSMDEQYF.

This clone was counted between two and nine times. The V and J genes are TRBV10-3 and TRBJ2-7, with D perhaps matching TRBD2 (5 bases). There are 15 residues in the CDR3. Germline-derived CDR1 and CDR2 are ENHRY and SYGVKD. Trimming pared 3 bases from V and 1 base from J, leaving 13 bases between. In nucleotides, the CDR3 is TGTGCCATCAGTGACCCCGGTGGGAGTTCCTACGAGCAGTACTTC. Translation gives CAISDPGGSSYEQYF.

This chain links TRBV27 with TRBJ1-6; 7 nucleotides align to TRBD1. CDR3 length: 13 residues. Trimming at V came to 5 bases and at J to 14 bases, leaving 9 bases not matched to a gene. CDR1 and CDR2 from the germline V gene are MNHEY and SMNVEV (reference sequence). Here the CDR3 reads CASSLRDSWALHF. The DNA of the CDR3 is TGTGCCAGCAGTCTCCGGGACAGTTGGGCCCTCCACTTT.

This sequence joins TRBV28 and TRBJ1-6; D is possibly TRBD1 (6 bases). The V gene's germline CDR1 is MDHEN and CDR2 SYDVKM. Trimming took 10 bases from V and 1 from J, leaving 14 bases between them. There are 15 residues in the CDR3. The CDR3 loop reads CAITGGRSYNSPLHF. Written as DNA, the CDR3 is TGTGCCATCACGGGGGGCAGGTCCTATAATTCACCCCTCCACTTT.

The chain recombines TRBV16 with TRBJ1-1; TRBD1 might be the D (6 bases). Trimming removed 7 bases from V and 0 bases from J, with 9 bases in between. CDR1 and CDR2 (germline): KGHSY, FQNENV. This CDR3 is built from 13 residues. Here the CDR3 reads CASTGDMNTEAFF. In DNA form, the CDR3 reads TGTGCCAGCACCGGGGACATGAACACTGAAGCTTTCTTT.